This T cell receptor (beta chain) derives from a study of chemoradiotherapy in HPV16-positive cancers. Study context: Functional T-cell assays on a couple of HPV16-positive patients' cells defined candidate HPV-specific clones and common TCR motifs.

Repertoires were sampled repeatedly during chemoradiotherapy. Points from the study as a whole: The functional HPV-specific definition rests on just two HPV16-positive patients. Non-HPV-specific T cells did not expand in tumors during treatment, whereas candidate HPV-specific clones and E7-related motifs did.

CDR1 SNHLY and CDR2 FYNNEI come from the germline V gene. Trimming shortened V by 5 bases and J by 3 bases, and 9 bases separated the two germline ends. The CDR3 runs 13 residues. Sequencing used immunoSEQ multiplex PCR; TCRdb keeps in-frame clones, though not all of them. The data hold approximately 17,000 clones, with about 74% observed a single time. A note on this clone: No antigen is known for it.

V is TRBV2 and J is TRBJ2-3; the D call may be TRBD1 or TRBD2 (5 bases each). This TCR derives from a human donor with HPV-associated anogenital cancer. The input for sequencing was tumor tissue, taken from a patient who underwent chemoradiotherapy. The CDR3 region is CASSRDPTDTQYF. The CDR3 DNA is TGTGCCAGCAGTCGGGACCCGACAGATACGCAGTATTTT.